This T cell receptor (beta chain) emerged from a study of metastatic and nonmetastatic thyroid tumors. Study at large: Repertoires of blood and of tissue (tumor or nodule) from malignant and benign thyroid patients were compared.

Study results and limitations: In blood and tumor, TCR beta diversity was reportedly significantly higher in malignant thyroid tumors than in benign nodules.

MiXCR re-clonotyped the PCR reads for TCRdb. Counted here are over 20,000 clones, about a sixth occurring once; the ten biggest clones make up 10%. This clone was seen only a few times. Its specificity is not known. Being one base from a much bigger clone, this may be a read error. Without the conserved terminal phenylalanine or tryptophan, this CDR3 likely stems from a read error. Prior to thyroid surgery, none of the patients had received any treatment. The CDR3 covers 14 residues. Germline loops: CDR1 SGHVS, CDR2 FNYEAQ. Trimming stripped 1 base from V and 1 base from J, with 7 bases between. Sequencing input: tumor tissue. J is TRBJ1-1 and V is TRBV7-6; D remains ambiguous. The clonotype was recovered from a female donor with papillary thyroid cancer or a benign thyroid nodule (not recorded which). Some clones in this sample may be carry-over from other donors' samples. CDR3 DNA sequence: TGTGCCAGCAGCTTAGAGGACGGGAACACTGAAGCTTTCTCT. Residues: CASSLEDGNTEAFS.